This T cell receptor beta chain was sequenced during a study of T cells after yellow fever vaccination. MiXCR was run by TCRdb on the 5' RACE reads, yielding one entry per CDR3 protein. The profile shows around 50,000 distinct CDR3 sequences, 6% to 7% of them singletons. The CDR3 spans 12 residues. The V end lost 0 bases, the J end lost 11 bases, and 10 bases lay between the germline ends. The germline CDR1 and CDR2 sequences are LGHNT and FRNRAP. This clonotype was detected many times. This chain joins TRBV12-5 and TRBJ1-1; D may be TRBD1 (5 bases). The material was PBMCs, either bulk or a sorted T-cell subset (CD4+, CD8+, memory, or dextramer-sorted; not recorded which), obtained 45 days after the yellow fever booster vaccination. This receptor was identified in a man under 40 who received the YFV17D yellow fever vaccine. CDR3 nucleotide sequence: TGTGCTAGTGGTTTGGTCCCCAGGGCGGCTTTCTTT. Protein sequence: CASGLVPRAAFF.